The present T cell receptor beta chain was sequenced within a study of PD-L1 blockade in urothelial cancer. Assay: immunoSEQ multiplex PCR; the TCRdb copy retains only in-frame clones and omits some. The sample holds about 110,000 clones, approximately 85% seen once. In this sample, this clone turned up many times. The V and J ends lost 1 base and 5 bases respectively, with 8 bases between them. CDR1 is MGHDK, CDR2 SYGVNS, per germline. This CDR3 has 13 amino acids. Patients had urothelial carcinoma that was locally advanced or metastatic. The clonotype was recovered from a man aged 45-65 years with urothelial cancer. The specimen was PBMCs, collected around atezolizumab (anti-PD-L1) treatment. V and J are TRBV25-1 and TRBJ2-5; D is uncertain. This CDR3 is CASSESPLETQYF. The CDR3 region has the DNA TGTGCCAGCAGTGAATCCCCTTTGGAGACCCAGTACTTC.